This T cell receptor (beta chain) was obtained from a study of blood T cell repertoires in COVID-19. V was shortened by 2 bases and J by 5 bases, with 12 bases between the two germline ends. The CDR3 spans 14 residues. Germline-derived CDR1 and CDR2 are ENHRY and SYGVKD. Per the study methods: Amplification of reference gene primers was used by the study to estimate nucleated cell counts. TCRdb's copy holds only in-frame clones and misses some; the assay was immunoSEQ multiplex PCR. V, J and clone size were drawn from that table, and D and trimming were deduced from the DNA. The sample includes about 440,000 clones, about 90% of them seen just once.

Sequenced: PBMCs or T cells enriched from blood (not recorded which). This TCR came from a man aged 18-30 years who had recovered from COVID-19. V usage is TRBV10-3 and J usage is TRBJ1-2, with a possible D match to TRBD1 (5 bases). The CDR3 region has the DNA TGTGCCATCAGTGAGCGGAGGGGAGGATATGGCTACACCTTC. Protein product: CAISERRGGYGYTF.